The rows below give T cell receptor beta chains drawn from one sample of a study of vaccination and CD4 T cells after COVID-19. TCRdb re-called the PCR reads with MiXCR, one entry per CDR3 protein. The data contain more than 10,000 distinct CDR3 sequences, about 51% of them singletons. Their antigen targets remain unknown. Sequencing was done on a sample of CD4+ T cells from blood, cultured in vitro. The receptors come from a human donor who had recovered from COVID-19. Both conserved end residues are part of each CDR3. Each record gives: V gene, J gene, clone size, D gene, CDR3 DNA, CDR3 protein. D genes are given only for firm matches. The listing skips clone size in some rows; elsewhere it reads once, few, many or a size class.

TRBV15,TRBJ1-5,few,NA,TGTGCCACCAGCAGGTATTCGGGTAACAATCAGCCCCAGCATTTT,CATSRYSGNNQPQHF
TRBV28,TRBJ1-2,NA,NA,TGTGCCAGCACTGGGGTATATGGCTACACCTTC,CASTGVYGYTF
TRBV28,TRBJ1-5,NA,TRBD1,TGTGCCAGCAGAACGGGACAGGGGAATCAGCCCCAGCATTTT,CASRTGQGNQPQHF
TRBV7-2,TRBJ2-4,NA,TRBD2,TGTGCCAGCAGCTCCCCTAGCGGGAGAATTCGGATTCAGTACTTC,CASSSPSGRIRIQYF
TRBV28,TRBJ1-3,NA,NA,TGTGCCAGCAGTCCCCCGGGGTCAAGGGGAAACACCATATATTTT,CASSPPGSRGNTIYF
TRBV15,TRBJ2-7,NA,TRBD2,TGTGCCACCAGCAGACTAGCGGGAGGGTACGAGCAGTACTTC,CATSRLAGGYEQYF
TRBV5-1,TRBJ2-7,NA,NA,TGCGCCAGCAGCTTAGACGGAAACTACGAGCAGTACTTC,CASSLDGNYEQYF
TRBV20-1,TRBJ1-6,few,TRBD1,TGCAGTGCTCGGGACAGGGGTGATTCACCCCTCCACTTT,CSARDRGDSPLHF
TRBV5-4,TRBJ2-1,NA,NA,TGTGCCAGCAGTAGGAGACTAGGCTACAATGAGCAGTTCTTC,CASSRRLGYNEQFF
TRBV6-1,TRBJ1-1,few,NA,TGTGCCAGCAGCTTCCTCGGGACGGGGAACACTGAAGCTTTCTTT,CASSFLGTGNTEAFF
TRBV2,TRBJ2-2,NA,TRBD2,TGTGCCAGCAGTGACCGGCTAGCGGGAGGGGGGGAGCTGTTTTTT,CASSDRLAGGGELFF
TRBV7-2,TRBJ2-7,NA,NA,TGTGCCAGCAGCTTAGGGACAGCGTCCTACGAGCAGTACTTC,CASSLGTASYEQYF
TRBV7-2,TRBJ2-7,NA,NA,TGTGCCAGCAGCTCCTTCCGGACAAACGAGCAGTACTTC,CASSSFRTNEQYF
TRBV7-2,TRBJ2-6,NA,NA,TGTGCCAGCAGCTTAGAGCTCGGGCTAGGAGGCGGCTCTGGGGCCAACGTCCTGACTTTC,CASSLELGLGGGSGANVLTF
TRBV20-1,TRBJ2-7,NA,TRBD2,TGCAGTGCTAGTAACGCGGGAGGGCCAGGCGAGCAGTACTTC,CSASNAGGPGEQYF
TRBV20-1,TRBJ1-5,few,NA,TGCAGTGCTAATTCCGCGAAGGCCTCCAATCAGCCCCAGCATTTT,CSANSAKASNQPQHF
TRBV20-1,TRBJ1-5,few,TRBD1,TGCAGTGCGCAAATATCCGGGACAGAGGCAGGGACCCAGCATTTT,CSAQISGTEAGTQHF
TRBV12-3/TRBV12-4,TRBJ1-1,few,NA,TGTGCCAGCAGTTTGTGGACGAATGGGGCTGAAGCTTTCTTT,CASSLWTNGAEAFF
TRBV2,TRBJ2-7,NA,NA,TGTGCCAGCAGAATACAGGGTCCTATGGGCGAGCAGTACTTC,CASRIQGPMGEQYF
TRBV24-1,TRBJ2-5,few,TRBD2,TGTGCCACCAGTGTCGGGAGGGGGATGCATGGGACCCAGTACTTC,CATSVGRGMHGTQYF
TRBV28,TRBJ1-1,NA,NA,TGTGCCAGCAGTTTGAGGGCAGGGGAGGTGAAAGCTTTCTTT,CASSLRAGEVKAFF
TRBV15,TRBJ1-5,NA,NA,TGTGCCACCAGCAGAGACATTCTAGGCGGGGGCCATCAGCCCCAGCATTTT,CATSRDILGGGHQPQHF
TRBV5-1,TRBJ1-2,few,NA,TGCGCCAGCAGCAAACCGGAACTCAACTATGGCTACACCTTC,CASSKPELNYGYTF
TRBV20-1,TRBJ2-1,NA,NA,TGCAGTGCCCGCCCCCCCGGCAATGAGCAGTTCTTC,CSARPPGNEQFF
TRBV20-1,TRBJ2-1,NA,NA,TGCAGTGAGGTTAAGGTTGGATTGAATGAGCAGTTCTTC,CSEVKVGLNEQFF
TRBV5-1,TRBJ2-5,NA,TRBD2,TGCGCCAGCGCCACGTCGGGACTAGCGGGAGTGGGAGAGACCCAGTACTTC,CASATSGLAGVGETQYF
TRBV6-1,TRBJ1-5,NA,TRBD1,TGTGCCAGCAGTCGGACAGGCTCTCAGCCCCAGCATTTT,CASSRTGSQPQHF
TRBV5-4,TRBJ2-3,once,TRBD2,TGTGCCAGCAGCCTCGCTAGCGGTTTTACAGATACGCAGTATTTT,CASSLASGFTDTQYF
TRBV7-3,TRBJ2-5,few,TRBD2,TGTGCCAGCAGCCTGGGGACTAGCGGGAGGGCACACGAGACCCAGTACTTC,CASSLGTSGRAHETQYF
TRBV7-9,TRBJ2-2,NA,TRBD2,TGTGCCAGCAGCTTTCCGGGACTAGCGTCTCTATGGGACACCGGGGAGCTGTTTTTT,CASSFPGLASLWDTGELFF
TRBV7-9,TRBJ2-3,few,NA,TGTGCCAGCAGCCCAGGAAGGGGGATCACAGATACGCAGTATTTT,CASSPGRGITDTQYF
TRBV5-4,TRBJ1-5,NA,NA,TGTGCCAGCAGCCAGGACAATATCCAGCCCCAGCATTTT,CASSQDNIQPQHF
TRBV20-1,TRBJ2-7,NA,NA,TGCAGTGCTAACCTTGATACTCGGGAGCAGTACTTC,CSANLDTREQYF
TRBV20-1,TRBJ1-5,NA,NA,TGCAGTGCTAGTGCAGGGTATAGCAATCAGCCCCAGCATTTT,CSASAGYSNQPQHF
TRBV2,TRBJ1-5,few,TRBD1,TGTGCCAGCGTTTCCTCCGGGACAGGGGACTCCCATTATCAGCCCCAGCATTTT,CASVSSGTGDSHYQPQHF
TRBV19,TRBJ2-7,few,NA,TGTGCCAGTAGTGACCCTAACCTCTACGAGCAGTACTTC,CASSDPNLYEQYF
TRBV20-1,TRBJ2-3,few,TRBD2,TGCAGTGCTATGCTAGCGGAGCGACCAAATACGCAGTATTTT,CSAMLAERPNTQYF
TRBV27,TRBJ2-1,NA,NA,TGTGCCAGCAGTTTAGTTGGGCTACACACCTACAATGAGCAGTTCTTC,CASSLVGLHTYNEQFF
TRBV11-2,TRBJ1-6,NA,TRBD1,TGTGCCAGCAGCTTAACAGGGGGCATTTCACCCCTCCACTTT,CASSLTGGISPLHF
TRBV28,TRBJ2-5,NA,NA,TGTGCCAGCAGAGGCCATTCAGGGCTCGGGCAAGAGACCCAGTACTTC,CASRGHSGLGQETQYF
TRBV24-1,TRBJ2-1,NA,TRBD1,TGTGCCACCAGTGACCCGACAGGGAAGAATTACAATGAGCAGTTCTTC,CATSDPTGKNYNEQFF
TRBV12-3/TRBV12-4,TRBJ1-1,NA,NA,TGTGCCAGCAGCCCTTACACTGAAGCTTTCTTT,CASSPYTEAFF
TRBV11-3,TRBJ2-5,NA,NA,TGTGCCAGCAGCTTAACCGGGGAGACCCAGTACTTC,CASSLTGETQYF
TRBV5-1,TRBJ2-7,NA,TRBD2,TGCGCCAGCAGCTTTCTAGCGGACGAGCAGTACTTC,CASSFLADEQYF
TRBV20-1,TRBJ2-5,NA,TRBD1,TGCAGTGCCGAGGCCCCCGGGACAGGGTCGATGGAGACCCAGTACTTC,CSAEAPGTGSMETQYF
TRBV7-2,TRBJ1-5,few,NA,TGTGCCAGCAGCTTAAGTGCAGGGGTCAATCAGCCCCAGCATTTT,CASSLSAGVNQPQHF
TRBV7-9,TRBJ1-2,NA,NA,TGTGCCAGCAGCCACGGTGGGGTCTATGGCTACACCTTC,CASSHGGVYGYTF
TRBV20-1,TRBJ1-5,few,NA,TGCAGTGCCAGGACAGATCAGATCGATCAGCCCCAGCATTTT,CSARTDQIDQPQHF
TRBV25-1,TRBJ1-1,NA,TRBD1,TGTGCCAGCAGTGACGATACAGGGGTAACTGAAGCTTTCTTT,CASSDDTGVTEAFF
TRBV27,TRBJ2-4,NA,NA,TGTGCCAGCAGTTTATCTGGGCAGTTAGCCAAAAACATTCAGTACTTC,CASSLSGQLAKNIQYF
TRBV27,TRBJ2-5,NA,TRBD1,TGTGCCAGCAGTTCCGGCCGGACAGACAGGGTTCGAGAGACCCAGTACTTC,CASSSGRTDRVRETQYF
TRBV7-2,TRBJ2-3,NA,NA,TGTGCCAGCAGCCAATCTGCGACCGCCGGTACGCAGTATTTT,CASSQSATAGTQYF
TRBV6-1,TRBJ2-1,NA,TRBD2,TGTGCCAGCAGACAAGCGGGAGGCGTAAGCTCCTACAATGAGCAGTTCTTC,CASRQAGGVSSYNEQFF
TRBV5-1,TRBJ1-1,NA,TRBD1,TGCGCCAGCACGAAGGAGGGGGCGCGCCCCACTGAAGCTTTCTTT,CASTKEGARPTEAFF